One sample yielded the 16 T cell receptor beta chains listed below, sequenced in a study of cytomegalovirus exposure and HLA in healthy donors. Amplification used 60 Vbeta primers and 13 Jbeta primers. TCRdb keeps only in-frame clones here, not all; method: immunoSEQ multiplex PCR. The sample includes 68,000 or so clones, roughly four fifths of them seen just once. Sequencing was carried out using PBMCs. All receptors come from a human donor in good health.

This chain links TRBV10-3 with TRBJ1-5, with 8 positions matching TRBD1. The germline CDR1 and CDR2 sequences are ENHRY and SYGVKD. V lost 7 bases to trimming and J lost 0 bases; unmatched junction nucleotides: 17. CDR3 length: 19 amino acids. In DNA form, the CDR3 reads TGTGCCATCACTTTATCCCCCGGGACAGGCGACGTTAGCAATCAGCCCCAGCATTTT. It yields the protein CAITLSPGTGDVSNQPQHF.

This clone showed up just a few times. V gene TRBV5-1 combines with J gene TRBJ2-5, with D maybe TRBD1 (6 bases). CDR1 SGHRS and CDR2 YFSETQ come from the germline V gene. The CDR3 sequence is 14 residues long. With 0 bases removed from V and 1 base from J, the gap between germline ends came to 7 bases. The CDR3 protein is CASSLGGGQETQYF. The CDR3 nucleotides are TGCGCCAGCAGCTTGGGAGGGGGCCAAGAGACCCAGTACTTC.

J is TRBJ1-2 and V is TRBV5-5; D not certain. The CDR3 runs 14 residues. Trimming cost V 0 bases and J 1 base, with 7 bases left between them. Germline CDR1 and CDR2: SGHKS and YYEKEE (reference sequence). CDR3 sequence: CASSLGRSNYGYTF. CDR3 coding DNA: TGTGCCAGCAGCTTGGGACGGAGTAACTATGGCTACACCTTC.

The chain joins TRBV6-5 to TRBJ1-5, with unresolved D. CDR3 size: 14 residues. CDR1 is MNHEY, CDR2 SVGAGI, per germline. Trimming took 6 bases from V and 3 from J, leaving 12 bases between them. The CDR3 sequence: CASSRLPDNQPQHF. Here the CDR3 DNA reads TGTGCCAGCAGCCGTCTACCTGACAATCAGCCCCAGCATTTT.

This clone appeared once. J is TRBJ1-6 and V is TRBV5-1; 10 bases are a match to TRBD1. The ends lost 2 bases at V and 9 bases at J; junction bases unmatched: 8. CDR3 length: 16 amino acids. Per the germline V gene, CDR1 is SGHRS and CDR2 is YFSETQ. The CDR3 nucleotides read TGCGCCAGCAGCTTTACCGGGACAGGGGAGTTTTCACCCCTCCACTTT. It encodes CASSFTGTGEFSPLHF.

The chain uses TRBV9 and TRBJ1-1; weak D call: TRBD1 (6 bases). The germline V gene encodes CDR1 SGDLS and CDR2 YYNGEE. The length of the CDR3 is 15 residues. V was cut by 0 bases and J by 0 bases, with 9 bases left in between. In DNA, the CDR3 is TGTGCCAGCAGCGTAGTTGACAGGATGAACACTGAAGCTTTCTTT. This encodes CASSVVDRMNTEAFF.

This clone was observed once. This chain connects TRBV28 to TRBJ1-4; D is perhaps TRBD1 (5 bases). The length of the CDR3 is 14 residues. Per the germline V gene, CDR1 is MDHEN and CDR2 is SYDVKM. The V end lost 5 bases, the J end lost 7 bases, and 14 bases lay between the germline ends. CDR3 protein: CASSQGAGPEKLFF. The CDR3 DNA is TGTGCCAGCAGTCAAGGAGCAGGGCCTGAAAAACTGTTTTTT.

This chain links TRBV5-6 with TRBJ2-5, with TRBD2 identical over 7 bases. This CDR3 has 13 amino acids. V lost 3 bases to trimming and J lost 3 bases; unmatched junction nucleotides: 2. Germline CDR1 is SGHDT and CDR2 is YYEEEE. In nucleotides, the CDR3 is TGTGCCAGCAGCTCGGGACTAAAAGAGACCCAGTACTTC. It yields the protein CASSSGLKETQYF.

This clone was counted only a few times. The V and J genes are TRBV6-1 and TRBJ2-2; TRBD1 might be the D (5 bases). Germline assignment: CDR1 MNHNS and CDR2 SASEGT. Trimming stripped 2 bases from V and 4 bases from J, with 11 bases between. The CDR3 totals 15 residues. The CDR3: CASSEQGVPTGELFF. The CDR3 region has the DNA TGTGCCAGCAGTGAACAAGGGGTCCCCACCGGGGAGCTGTTTTTT.

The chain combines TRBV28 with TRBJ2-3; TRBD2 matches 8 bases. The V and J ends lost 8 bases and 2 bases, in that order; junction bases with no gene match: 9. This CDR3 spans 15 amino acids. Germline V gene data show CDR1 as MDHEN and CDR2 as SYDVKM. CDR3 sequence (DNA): TGTGCCAGCTGGTCGGCGGGGGGCCCCACAGATACGCAGTATTTT. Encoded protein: CASWSAGGPTDTQYF.

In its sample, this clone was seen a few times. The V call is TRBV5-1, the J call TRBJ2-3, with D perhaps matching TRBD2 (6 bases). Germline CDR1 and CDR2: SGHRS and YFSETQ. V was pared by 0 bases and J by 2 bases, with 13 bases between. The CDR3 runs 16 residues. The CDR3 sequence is CASSLGGGEPTDTQYF. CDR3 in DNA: TGCGCCAGCAGCTTGGGGGGCGGGGAACCCACAGATACGCAGTATTTT.

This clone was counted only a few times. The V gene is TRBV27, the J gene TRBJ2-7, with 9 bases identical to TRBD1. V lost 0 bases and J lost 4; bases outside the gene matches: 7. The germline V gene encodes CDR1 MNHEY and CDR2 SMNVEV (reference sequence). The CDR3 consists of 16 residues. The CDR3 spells CASSLSILGQGYEQYF. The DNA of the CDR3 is TGTGCCAGCAGTTTATCGATATTGGGACAGGGTTACGAGCAGTACTTC.

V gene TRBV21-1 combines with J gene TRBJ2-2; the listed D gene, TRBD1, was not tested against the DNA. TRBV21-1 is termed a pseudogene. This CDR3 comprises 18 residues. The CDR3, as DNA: TGTGCCAGCAGCAAAAACGCCTGGCAGGGCCTGAACACCGGGGAGCTGTTTTTT. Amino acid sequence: CASSKNAWQGLNTGELFF.

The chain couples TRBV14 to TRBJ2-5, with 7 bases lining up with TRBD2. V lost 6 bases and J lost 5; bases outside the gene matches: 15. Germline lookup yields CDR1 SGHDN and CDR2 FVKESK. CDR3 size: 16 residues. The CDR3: CASSSSREGWLETQYF. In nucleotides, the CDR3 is TGTGCCAGCAGTTCGTCAAGGGAGGGATGGTTGGAGACCCAGTACTTC.

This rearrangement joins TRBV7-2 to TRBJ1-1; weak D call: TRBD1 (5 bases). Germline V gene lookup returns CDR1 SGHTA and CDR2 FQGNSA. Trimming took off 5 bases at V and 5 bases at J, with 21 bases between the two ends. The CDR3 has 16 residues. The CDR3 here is CASSRVAVGGGTEAFF. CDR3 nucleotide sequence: TGTGCCAGCAGCCGCGTCGCCGTCGGGGGAGGGACTGAAGCTTTCTTT.

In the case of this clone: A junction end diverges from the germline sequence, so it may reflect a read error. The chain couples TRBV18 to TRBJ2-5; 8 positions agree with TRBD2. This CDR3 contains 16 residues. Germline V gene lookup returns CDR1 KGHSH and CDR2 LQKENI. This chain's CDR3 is CASSPIGLAPQGTQYF. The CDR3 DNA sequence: TGTGCCAGCTCACCAATTGGACTAGCCCCTCAAGGGACCCAGTACTTC.